Presented here are 8 T cell receptor beta chains from one specimen sequenced in a study of CD8 T cells in ankylosing spondylitis. TCRdb reanalysed the 5' RACE reads using MiXCR and keeps one entry per CDR3 protein. Of about 39,000 distinct CDR3 sequences in the sample, about a tenth are singletons; the top ten hold approximately 15%. The sequencing sample was made of blood, either unsorted or a sorted T cell fraction (not recorded which). These receptors all stem from a male donor with ankylosing spondylitis or in good health (not recorded which).

This clonotype came up many times. The chain combines TRBV15 with TRBJ1-4; D gene unclear. The CDR3 extends over 16 amino acids. The ends were cut back, 0 bases at V and 0 bases at J, with 8 bases in the middle. Germline V gene data show CDR1 as LNHNV and CDR2 as YYDKDF (reference sequence). The CDR3 spells CATSREYSATNEKLFF. The CDR3 bases are TGTGCCACCAGCAGAGAGTACTCCGCAACTAATGAAAAACTGTTTTTT.

This clonotype was recorded many times. The rearrangement links TRBV5-1 to TRBJ1-1; TRBD1 agrees at 10 bases. From germline, CDR1 is SGHRS and CDR2 YFSETQ. The length of the CDR3 is 14 residues. The trim removed 7 bases at V and 4 bases at J, leaving 7 bases unmatched. The CDR3 coding sequence is TGCGCCAGCTTTTCCAGGGACAGGGGCACTGAAGCTTTCTTT. Translating it yields CASFSRDRGTEAFF.

This sequence joins TRBV11-1 and TRBJ2-3, with 12 nucleotides matching TRBD2. Trimming at V came to 4 bases and at J to 2 bases, leaving 13 bases not matched to a gene. Germline CDR1 reads SGHAT; CDR2 reads FQDESV (reference sequence). The CDR3 consists of 19 residues. CDR3 DNA: TGTGCCAGCAGCTCCCACCCAGGACTAGCGGGGTTCCACACAGATACGCAGTATTTT. Encoded protein: CASSSHPGLAGFHTDTQYF.

This clonotype was recorded many times. The chain couples TRBV5-1 to TRBJ2-1, with TRBD2 matching over 12 bases. Trimming cost V 5 bases and J 5 bases; bases outside gene matches: 8. Germline loops: CDR1 SGHRS, CDR2 YFSETQ. The CDR3 is 16 amino acids. In DNA form, the CDR3 reads TGCGCCAGCAGTCTCCTAGCGGGAGGGCCTAACAATGAGCAGTTCTTC. This sequence encodes CASSLLAGGPNNEQFF.

This clonotype has at least ten counts. The chain carries TRBV20-1 and TRBJ2-7; D is perhaps TRBD2 (6 bases). The length of the CDR3 is 12 residues. Looked up from germline, CDR1 is DFQATT and CDR2 is SNEGSKA (reference sequence). V dropped 0 bases and J dropped 6 bases, with 9 bases sitting between them. This CDR3 is CSARDGGAEQYF. The CDR3 DNA follows: TGCAGTGCTAGAGATGGAGGGGCCGAGCAGTACTTC.

The chain combines TRBV2 with TRBJ2-7; 7 bases map to TRBD1. Trimming took 8 bases from V and 2 from J; bases not matched to a gene: 9. CDR3 length: 14 amino acids. Germline V gene sequence: CDR1 SNHLY, CDR2 FYNNEI. This chain's CDR3 is CASGRQGRPYEQYF. The CDR3 DNA follows: TGTGCCAGCGGAAGACAGGGCCGTCCCTACGAGCAGTACTTC.

This clonotype was counted at least ten times. The chain carries TRBV28 and TRBJ1-2, with D possibly TRBD1 on 5 matching bases. Germline lookup yields CDR1 MDHEN and CDR2 SYDVKM. The CDR3 consists of 15 residues. V was trimmed by 2 bases and J by 4 bases, leaving 14 bases between them. In nucleotides, the CDR3 is TGTGCCAGCAGTTTAGCGGGGGACCCCCTCTATGGCTACACCTTC. Translating it yields CASSLAGDPLYGYTF.

This clonotype was recorded only once. It may be a read error: a sequence one base away is much more abundant. The gene calls are TRBV5-1 and TRBJ2-5; 9 bases align to TRBD1. V shed 7 bases, J shed 4 bases, and the junction held 8 bases outside the gene matches. CDR1 SGHRS and CDR2 YFSETQ come from the germline V gene. This CDR3 comprises 14 residues. CDR3: CASRWTGVLETQYF. The DNA for the CDR3 is TGCGCCAGCCGCTGGACAGGGGTCTTAGAGACCCAGTACTTC.